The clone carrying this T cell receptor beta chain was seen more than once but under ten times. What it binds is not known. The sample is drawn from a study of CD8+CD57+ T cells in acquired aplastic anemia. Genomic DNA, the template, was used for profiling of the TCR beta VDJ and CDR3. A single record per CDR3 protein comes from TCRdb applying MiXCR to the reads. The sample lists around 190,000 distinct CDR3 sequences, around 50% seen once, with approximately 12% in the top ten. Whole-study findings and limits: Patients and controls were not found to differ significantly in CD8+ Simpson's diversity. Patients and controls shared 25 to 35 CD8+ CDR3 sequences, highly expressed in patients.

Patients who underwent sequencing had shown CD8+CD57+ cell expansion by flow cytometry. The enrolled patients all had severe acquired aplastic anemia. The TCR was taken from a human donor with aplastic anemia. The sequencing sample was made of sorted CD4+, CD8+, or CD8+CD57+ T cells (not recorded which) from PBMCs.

The CDR3 region has the DNA TGTGCCATCAGTGAGTCGGGGGGCAGGGAATACGAGCAGTACTTC. Its protein is CAISESGGREYEQYF. The rearrangement uses TRBV10-3 and TRBJ2-7; D tentatively reads TRBD1 or TRBD2 (6 bases each). This CDR3 is 15 amino acids long. Germline loops: CDR1 ENHRY, CDR2 SYGVKD. Trimming left V 0 bases short and J 4 bases short, with 13 bases between.